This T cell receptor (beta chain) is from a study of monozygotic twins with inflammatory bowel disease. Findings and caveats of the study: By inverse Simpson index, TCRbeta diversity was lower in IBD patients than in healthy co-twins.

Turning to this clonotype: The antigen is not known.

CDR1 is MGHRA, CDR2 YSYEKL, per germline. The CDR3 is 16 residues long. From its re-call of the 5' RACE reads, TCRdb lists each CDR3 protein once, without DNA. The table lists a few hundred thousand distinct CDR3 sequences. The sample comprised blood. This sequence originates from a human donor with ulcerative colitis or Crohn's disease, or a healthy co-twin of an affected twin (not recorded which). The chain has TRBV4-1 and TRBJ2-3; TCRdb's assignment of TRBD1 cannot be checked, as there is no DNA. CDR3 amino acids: CASSQDTTGGTDTQYF.